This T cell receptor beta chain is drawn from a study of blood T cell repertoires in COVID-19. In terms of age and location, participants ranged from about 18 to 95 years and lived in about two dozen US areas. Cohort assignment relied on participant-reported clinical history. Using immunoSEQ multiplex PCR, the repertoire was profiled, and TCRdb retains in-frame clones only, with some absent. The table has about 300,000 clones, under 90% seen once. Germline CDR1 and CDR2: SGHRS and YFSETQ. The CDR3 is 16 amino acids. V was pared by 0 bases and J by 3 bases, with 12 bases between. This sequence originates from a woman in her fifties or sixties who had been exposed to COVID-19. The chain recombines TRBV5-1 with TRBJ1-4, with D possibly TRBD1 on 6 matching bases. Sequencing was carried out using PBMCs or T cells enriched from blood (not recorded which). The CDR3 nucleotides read TGCGCCAGCAGCTTGGCCTTGGCAGGGGCTAATGAAAAACTGTTTTTT. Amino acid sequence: CASSLALAGANEKLFF.